Many counts were recorded for the clone carrying this T cell receptor (beta chain). Localized lung adenocarcinoma, a non-small cell lung cancer, affected the donors. The data derive from a study of CD4 and CD8 cells across lung adenocarcinoma regions. This CDR3 has 13 amino acids. The germline V gene encodes CDR1 MNHNS and CDR2 SASEGT. Between the trimmed V and J ends, which lost 2 bases and 5 bases, there was a span of 9 bases. TCRdb ran MiXCR on the PCR reads and lists one entry per CDR3 protein. The sample gives tens of thousands of distinct CDR3 sequences, approximately 54% of which show up once; 25% to 30% is in the top ten.

The sample consisted of CD8+ T cells from the center of a lung tumor. The J gene is TRBJ1-2, the V gene TRBV6-1; D gene unclear. The clonotype was recovered from a female donor with lung adenocarcinoma. The CD4 and CD8 labels of this study may be unreliable. The CDR3, as DNA: TGTGCCAGCAGTGAATCGGGGATGTATGGCTACACCTTC. Protein product: CASSESGMYGYTF.